These T cell receptor beta chains were read from a single sample in a study of cytomegalovirus exposure and HLA in healthy donors. Some clones are missing from TCRdb's copy, which holds only in-frame ones; the method was immunoSEQ multiplex PCR. The sample consists of about 190,000 clones, 60% to 80% of them appearing once. Sequencing input: PBMCs. Receptors were obtained from a woman younger than 45 in good health and CMV-seropositive. CDR3s include the opening cysteine and the closing phenylalanine or tryptophan. A D gene is named only where the DNA matches it firmly. Size is stated for part of the rows, as once, few or many counts, or as a class when the clone is expanded.

19	TRBV4-2	.	TRBD2	TRBJ2-5	CASSQDGLAGDKYQETQYF	TGTGCCAGCAGCCAAGATGGGCTAGCGGGAGATAAGTACCAAGAGACCCAGTACTTC
17	TRBV9	.	TRBD2	TRBJ2-1	CASRPGLAGGPYNEQFF	TGTGCCAGCAGGCCCGGACTAGCGGGAGGCCCCTACAATGAGCAGTTCTTC
13	TRBV6-4	.	.	TRBJ1-1	CASSGQGNTEAFF	TGTGCCAGCAGTGGTCAGGGGAACACTGAAGCTTTCTTT
13	TRBV6-5	.	.	TRBJ2-2	CAARGGAIRELFF	TGTGCCGCCCGAGGGGGGGCTATCCGGGAGCTGTTTTTT
13	TRBV28	.	.	TRBJ2-5	CASSVLRRETQYF	TGTGCCAGCAGCGTGTTAAGGAGGGAGACCCAGTACTTC
14	TRBV19	.	TRBD1	TRBJ2-7	CASSPGQGAYEQYF	TGTGCCAGTAGTCCGGGACAGGGGGCGTACGAGCAGTACTTC
15	TRBV19	.	TRBD1	TRBJ2-2	CASSVLGQGSGELFF	TGTGCCAGTAGTGTCCTGGGACAGGGGTCCGGGGAGCTGTTTTTT
12	TRBV2	.	.	TRBJ2-1	CASRWAGNEQFF	TGTGCCAGCAGGTGGGCGGGAAATGAGCAGTTCTTC
12	TRBV6-1	.	.	TRBJ1-2	CASSGGLYGYTF	TGTGCCAGCAGTGGAGGACTCTATGGCTACACCTTC
15	TRBV10-1	.	TRBD1	TRBJ1-2	CASSEFRTGNDGYTF	TGCGCCAGCAGTGAGTTTCGGACAGGGAATGATGGCTACACCTTC
15	TRBV5-1	.	TRBD1	TRBJ2-7	CASSSVTGTGGEQYF	TGCGCCAGCAGCTCCGTTACCGGGACAGGGGGCGAGCAGTACTTC
18	TRBV9	.	TRBD2	TRBJ2-3	CASSPLTPPGGPTDTQYF	TGTGCCAGCAGCCCACTTACCCCCCCGGGGGGGCCCACAGATACGCAGTATTTT
15	TRBV19	.	.	TRBJ2-3	CASSLAAGYTDTQYF	TGTGCCAGTAGCCTTGCGGCAGGGTACACAGATACGCAGTATTTT
11	TRBV6-5	once	.	TRBJ1-2	CASRQRGGYTF	TGTGCCAGCAGGCAACGCGGTGGCTACACCTTC
17	TRBV27	.	TRBD2	TRBJ2-3	CASSFSSGIVSTDTQYF	TGTGCCAGCAGTTTTTCTAGCGGGATTGTTAGCACAGATACGCAGTATTTT